Below, 3 T cell receptor beta chains from the same sample are listed, as sequenced in a study of beta chain features in type 1 diabetes. General study results and limits: All four CD4+ subsets of Type 1 diabetes patients contained TCRB CDR3s that were moderately but significantly shorter.

As every portion of the isolated RNA was reverse transcribed, the sequencing read expressed TCRB transcripts. Assay: immunoSEQ multiplex PCR; the TCRdb copy retains only in-frame clones and omits some. The repertoire holds 200,000 to 250,000 clones, more than 11% seen once, with approximately 0.02% in the top ten. Their target antigens are unknown. The source material was naive CD4+ T cells from blood. The receptors were gathered from a man aged 25 to 40 with type 1 diabetes.

This clone was found a few times. This chain joins TRBV7-9 and TRBJ2-5; tentatively, D is TRBD2 (5 bases). The tail of the sequence fits TRBJ2-7 better, so the J call may be wrong. The CDR3 loop spans 14 amino acids. Germline lookup yields CDR1 SEHNR and CDR2 FQNEAQ (reference sequence). Here the CDR3 reads CASSYLEGSGEQYF. The CDR3 coding sequence is TGTGCCAGCAGCTACTTGGAAGGGAGTGGCGAGCAGTACTTC.

The chain employs TRBV5-1 and TRBJ2-1; TRBD2 aligns across 10 bases. The germline CDR1 and CDR2 sequences are SGHRS and YFSETQ. CDR3 size: 15 residues. With 1 base clipped from V and 7 bases from J, the junction kept 5 bases outside the gene matches. CDR3 sequence: CASSLMASGSNEQFF. The CDR3 bases are TGCGCCAGCAGCTTGATGGCTAGCGGGAGTAATGAGCAGTTCTTC. The complete variable domain, with remaining parts taken from reference TRBV5-1 and TRBJ2-1, reads KAGVTQTPRYLIKTRGQQVTLSCSPISGHRSVSWYQQTPGQGLQFLFEYFSETQRNKGNFPGRFSGRQFSNSRSEMNVSTLELGDSALYLCASSLMASGSNEQFFGPGTRLTVL.

This clone occurred a few times. The chain has TRBV7-2 and TRBJ2-5; 7 positions agree with TRBD2. The CDR3 covers 15 residues. Germline lookup yields CDR1 SGHTA and CDR2 FQGNSA. With V trimmed by 4 bases and J by 2 bases, 7 bases remained unmatched. For the CDR3, the DNA is TGTGCCAGCAGCTCACAAGCGGGACCGCAAGAGACCCAGTACTTC. This gives the protein CASSSQAGPQETQYF.